Shown below are 20 T cell receptor beta chains from a single sample sequenced in a study of patients and donors after allogeneic stem cell transplantation. TCRdb passed the RT-PCR reads through MiXCR, listing each CDR3 protein once. This sample has 900,000 to 1,000,000 distinct CDR3 sequences, with about a sixth found just once. Sequencing was performed on blood, either unsorted or a sorted T cell fraction (not recorded which). The receptors here all came from a human donor who was either an allogeneic HSCT recipient or a stem cell or donor lymphocyte infusion donor (not recorded which). It is not recorded whose cells these are; they may come from a transplant donor.

The J gene is TRBJ2-5, the V gene TRBV3-1; 13 nucleotides match TRBD2. The trim removed 2 bases at V and 9 bases at J, leaving 9 bases unmatched. The CDR3 loop spans 16 amino acids. Per germline, CDR1 LGHDT and CDR2 YNNKEL (reference sequence). The CDR3 reads CASSQLRTSGGPSQYF. The CDR3 DNA is TGTGCCAGCAGCCAATTAAGGACTAGCGGGGGCCCCTCCCAGTACTTC.

The gene calls are TRBV5-1 and TRBJ2-3, with 8 positions matching TRBD2. The germline V gene encodes CDR1 SGHRS and CDR2 YFSETQ. This CDR3 region has 14 residues. V was clipped by 7 bases and J by 4 bases; unmatched bases: 8. For the CDR3, the DNA is TGCGCCAGCGCTATAGCGGGGAGGGCAGATACGCAGTATTTT. Amino acid sequence: CASAIAGRADTQYF.

This clonotype was counted a few times. The chain couples TRBV25-1 to TRBJ1-1; D remains ambiguous. Per the germline V gene, CDR1 is MGHDK and CDR2 is SYGVNS. Trimming removed 0 bases from V and 5 bases from J, with 4 bases in between. The CDR3 extends over 12 amino acids. The CDR3 sequence: CASSEYGTEAFF. DNA of the CDR3: TGTGCCAGCAGTGAATATGGGACTGAAGCTTTCTTT.

The chain combines TRBV30 with TRBJ2-4; D possibly corresponds to TRBD2 (5 bases). This CDR3 spans 13 amino acids. Trimming left V 4 bases short and J 2 bases short, with 9 bases between. Germline CDR1 reads GTSNPN; CDR2 reads SVGIG (reference sequence). The CDR3 nucleotides are TGTGCCTGGAACGGCGGGCCCAAAAACATTCAGTACTTC. Its translation: CAWNGGPKNIQYF.

The chain employs TRBV7-8 and TRBJ1-6; a possible D gene is TRBD1 (5 bases). The CDR3 spans 15 residues. Germline CDR1 is SGHVS and CDR2 is FQNEAQ. V gave up 2 bases and J gave up 9 bases, with 14 bases separating them. The CDR3 nucleotides read TGTGCCAGCAGCTTAAGGAGTGGGACCATTTCACCCCTCCACTTT. This sequence encodes CASSLRSGTISPLHF.

This clonotype turned up a few times. This sequence joins TRBV5-1 and TRBJ2-7; possibly TRBD2 for D (6 bases). The germline V gene has CDR1 SGHRS and CDR2 YFSETQ. The CDR3 is 14 residues long. Trimming took off 5 bases at V and 1 base at J, with 13 bases between the two ends. The CDR3 DNA sequence: TGCGCCAGCAGATCGGGGGACCTGTCCTACGAGCAGTACTTC. Translating it yields CASRSGDLSYEQYF.

The gene calls are TRBV11-2 and TRBJ2-1, with 8 bases identical to TRBD2. With V trimmed by 1 base and J by 3 bases, 8 bases remained unmatched. Germline loops: CDR1 SGHAT, CDR2 FQNNGV. CDR3 length: 17 amino acids. The CDR3 reads CASSLVAGGRNYNEQFF. Here the CDR3 DNA reads TGTGCCAGCAGCTTAGTCGCGGGCGGGAGGAACTACAATGAGCAGTTCTTC.

This clonotype came up a few times. This chain links TRBV6-1 with TRBJ2-3; unclear D gene. The V end was cut by 7 bases, the J end by 0 bases, with 8 bases between. The CDR3 covers 13 residues. Germline assignment: CDR1 MNHNS and CDR2 SASEGT. The CDR3 DNA sequence: TGTGCCAGCAACGAGCCGAGCACAGATACGCAGTATTTT. It translates to CASNEPSTDTQYF.

The chain is built from TRBV12-3 or TRBV12-4 and TRBJ1-2; TRBD1 matches 8 bases. The trim removed 5 bases at V and 8 bases at J, leaving 13 bases unmatched. The CDR3 length is 15 residues. The CDR3 sequence is CASSPGRQGIGGYTF. The CDR3 DNA follows: TGTGCCAGCAGTCCAGGTCGACAGGGGATCGGGGGCTACACCTTC.

Here the CDR3 reads CASSVTSGGAAGELFF. CDR3 DNA sequence: TGTGCCAGCAGCGTGACTAGCGGGGGGGCCGCCGGGGAGCTGTTTTTT. This chain links TRBV2 with TRBJ2-2; TRBD2 agrees at 14 bases. The CDR3 is made up of 16 amino acids. Per the germline V gene, CDR1 is SNHLY and CDR2 is FYNNEI. V shed 6 bases and J 6 bases; nucleotides not matched to a gene: 6. Combining the CDR3 with reference TRBV2 and TRBJ2-2 gives the whole variable domain EPEVTQTPSHQVTQMGQEVILRCVPISNHLYFYWYRQILGQKVEFLVSFYNNEISEKSEIFDDQFSVERPDGSNFTLKIRSTKLEDSAMYFCASSVTSGGAAGELFFGEGSRLTVL.

This clonotype was picked up a small number of times. The J gene is TRBJ1-5, the V gene TRBV4-1; unclear D gene. V was trimmed by 1 base and J by 0 bases, leaving 7 bases between them. The CDR3 is 15 amino acids. The germline V gene has CDR1 MGHRA and CDR2 YSYEKL. CDR3 amino acids: CASSQAEHSNQPQHF. The CDR3 coding sequence is TGCGCCAGCAGCCAAGCTGAACATAGCAATCAGCCCCAGCATTTT.

This clonotype was detected ten times or more. The V call is TRBV12-3 or TRBV12-4, the J call TRBJ1-1, with TRBD1 matching 7 bases. This CDR3 has 13 amino acids. The V and J ends lost 6 bases and 7 bases, in that order; junction bases with no gene match: 8. CDR3 in DNA: TGTGCCAGCAGCTATATTGGACAGGATGAAGCTTTCTTT. Its translation: CASSYIGQDEAFF.

The V and J genes are TRBV2 and TRBJ1-4; D gene unclear. CDR1 SNHLY and CDR2 FYNNEI come from the germline V gene. The V end was cut by 5 bases, the J end by 8 bases, with 15 bases between. The CDR3 sequence is 14 residues long. The CDR3, as DNA: TGTGCCAGCAGTCCCGGCCGATTTGGGGAAAAACTGTTTTTT. Its translation is CASSPGRFGEKLFF.

This clonotype showed up just a few times. This CDR3 reads CASSSAGLAGAQQYF. As DNA, the CDR3 is TGCGCCAGCAGCTCTGCCGGACTAGCGGGAGCTCAGCAGTACTTC. The chain recombines TRBV5-1 with TRBJ2-7, with TRBD2 matching over 13 bases. This CDR3 region has 15 residues. Germline loops: CDR1 SGHRS, CDR2 YFSETQ. J lost 8 bases, V lost 3 bases, and 8 bases had no gene match.

The chain is built from TRBV5-1 and TRBJ2-7; 8 bases match TRBD2. V shed 5 bases, J shed 3 bases, and the junction held 4 bases outside the gene matches. The CDR3 spans 13 residues. Germline-derived CDR1 and CDR2 are SGHRS and YFSETQ. The CDR3 is CASSLAGHYEQYF. The DNA of the CDR3 is TGCGCCAGCAGTTTAGCGGGACACTACGAGCAGTACTTC.

This clonotype was seen a handful of times. The V and J genes are TRBV5-1 and TRBJ2-5; TRBD1 is a possible D gene (6 bases). The CDR3 consists of 14 residues. The germline V gene has CDR1 SGHRS and CDR2 YFSETQ. Trimming left V 7 bases short and J 4 bases short, with 17 bases between. CDR3 sequence: CASGGSSTGETQYF. DNA of the CDR3: TGCGCCAGCGGTGGGAGCTCGACAGGAGAGACCCAGTACTTC.

The chain couples TRBV28 to TRBJ1-2, with TRBD1 as a possible D gene (6 bases). Germline V CDR1 and CDR2: MDHEN, SYDVKM. Trimming removed 4 bases at V and 3 bases at J, with 15 bases between. The CDR3 consists of 15 residues. The CDR3 reads CASSSVGDKHYGYTF. The DNA for the CDR3 is TGTGCCAGCAGTTCAGTAGGGGACAAACACTATGGCTACACCTTC.

The chain recombines TRBV29-1 with TRBJ1-1; no clear D. Germline V CDR1 and CDR2: SQVTM, ANQGSEA. The CDR3 sequence is 13 residues long. V lost 3 bases and J 0 bases, leaving 8 bases between the germline ends. The CDR3 loop reads CSVDGRMNTEAFF. CDR3 sequence (DNA): TGCAGCGTTGACGGTCGGATGAACACTGAAGCTTTCTTT.

V gene TRBV11-2 combines with J gene TRBJ2-3; D gene unclear. V was shortened by 1 base and J by 0 bases, with 14 bases between the two germline ends. The CDR3 is 17 residues long. The germline gives CDR1 SGHAT, CDR2 FQNNGV. The CDR3 protein is CASSLGPLAPSTDTQYF. CDR3 DNA: TGTGCCAGCAGCTTAGGACCACTGGCCCCTAGCACAGATACGCAGTATTTT.

V is TRBV20-1 and J is TRBJ2-7; TRBD1 matches 8 bases. Germline CDR1 is DFQATT and CDR2 is SNEGSKA (reference sequence). The CDR3 runs to 15 residues. V was clipped by 3 bases and J by 0 bases; unmatched bases: 7. CDR3 protein: CSASARDRSSYEQYF. The CDR3 region has the DNA TGCAGTGCTAGTGCCCGGGACAGGAGCTCCTACGAGCAGTACTTC.